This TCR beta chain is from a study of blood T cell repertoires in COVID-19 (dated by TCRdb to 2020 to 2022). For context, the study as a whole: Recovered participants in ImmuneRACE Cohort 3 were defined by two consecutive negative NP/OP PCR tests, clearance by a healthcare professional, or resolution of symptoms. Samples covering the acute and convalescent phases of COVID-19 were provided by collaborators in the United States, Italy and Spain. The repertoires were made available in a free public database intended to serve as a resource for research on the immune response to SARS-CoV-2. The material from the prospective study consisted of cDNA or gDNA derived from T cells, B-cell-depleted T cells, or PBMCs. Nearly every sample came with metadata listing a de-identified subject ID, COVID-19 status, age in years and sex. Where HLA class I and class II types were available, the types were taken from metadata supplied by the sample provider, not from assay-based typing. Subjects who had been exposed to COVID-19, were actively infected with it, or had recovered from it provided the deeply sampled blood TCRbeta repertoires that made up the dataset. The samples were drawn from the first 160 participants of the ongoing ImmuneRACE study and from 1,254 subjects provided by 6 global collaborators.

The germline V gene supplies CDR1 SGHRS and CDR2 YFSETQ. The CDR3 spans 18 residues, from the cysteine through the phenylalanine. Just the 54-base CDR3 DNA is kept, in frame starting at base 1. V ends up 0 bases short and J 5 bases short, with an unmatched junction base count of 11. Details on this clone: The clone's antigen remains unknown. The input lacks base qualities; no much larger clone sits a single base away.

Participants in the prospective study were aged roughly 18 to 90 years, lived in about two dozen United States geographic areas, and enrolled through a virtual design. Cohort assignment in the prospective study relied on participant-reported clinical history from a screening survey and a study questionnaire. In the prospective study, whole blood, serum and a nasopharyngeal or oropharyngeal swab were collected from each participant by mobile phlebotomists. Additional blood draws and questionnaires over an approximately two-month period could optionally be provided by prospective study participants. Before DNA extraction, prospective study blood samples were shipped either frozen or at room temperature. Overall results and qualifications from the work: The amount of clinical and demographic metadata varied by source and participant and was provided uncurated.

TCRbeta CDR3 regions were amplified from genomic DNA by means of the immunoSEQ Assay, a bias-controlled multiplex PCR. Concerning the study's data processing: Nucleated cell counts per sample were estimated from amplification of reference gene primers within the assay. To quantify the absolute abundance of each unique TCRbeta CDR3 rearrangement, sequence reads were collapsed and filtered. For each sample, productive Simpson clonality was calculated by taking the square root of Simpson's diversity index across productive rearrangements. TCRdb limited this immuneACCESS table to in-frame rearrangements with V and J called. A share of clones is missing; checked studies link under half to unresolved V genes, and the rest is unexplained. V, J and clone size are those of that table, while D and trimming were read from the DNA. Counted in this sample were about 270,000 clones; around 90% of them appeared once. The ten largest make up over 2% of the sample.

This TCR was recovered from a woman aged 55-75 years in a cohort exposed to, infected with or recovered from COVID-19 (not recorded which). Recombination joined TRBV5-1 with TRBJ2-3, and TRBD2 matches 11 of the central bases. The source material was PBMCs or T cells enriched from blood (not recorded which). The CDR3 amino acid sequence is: CASSLVGNTGLAGDTQYF. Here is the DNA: TGCGCCAGCAGCTTGGTAGGAAATACCGGACTAGCGGGAGATACGCAGTATTTT.